Listed below are T cell receptor beta chains from one sample, sequenced in a study of vaccination and CD4 T cells after COVID-19. TCRdb re-analysed the PCR reads in MiXCR, keeping a single row per CDR3 protein. The sample consists of some 23,000 distinct CDR3 sequences, 67% of them appearing once. Their recognized antigens are unknown. This specimen consisted of CD4+ T cells from blood, cultured in vitro, obtained after SARS-CoV-2 vaccination. Every receptor here comes from a human donor who received a COVID-19 vaccine. Each CDR3 is given with its conserved first and last residue. D genes are given only for firm matches. Rows give clone size only sometimes, using once, few, many, or a class for an expanded clone.

d_call: .; j_call: TRBJ2-2; clone_size: .; v_call: TRBV12-3/TRBV12-4; cdr3_aa: CASSARGTGELFF; cdr3_nt: TGTGCCAGCAGTGCAAGAGGCACCGGGGAGCTGTTTTTT
d_call: TRBD2; j_call: TRBJ2-2; clone_size: .; v_call: TRBV20-1; cdr3_aa: CGARTSGGELFF; cdr3_nt: TGCGGTGCTAGGACTAGCGGCGGGGAGCTGTTTTTT
d_call: TRBD1; j_call: TRBJ1-5; clone_size: .; v_call: TRBV15; cdr3_aa: CATSRDGTADQPQHF; cdr3_nt: TGTGCCACCAGCAGAGATGGGACAGCAGATCAGCCCCAGCATTTT
d_call: .; j_call: TRBJ2-3; clone_size: .; v_call: TRBV6-1; cdr3_aa: CASSPRTASSTDTQYF; cdr3_nt: TGTGCCAGCAGTCCGAGGACAGCTTCTAGCACAGATACGCAGTATTTT
d_call: .; j_call: TRBJ2-2; clone_size: .; v_call: TRBV20-1; cdr3_aa: CSADPGQTNTGELFF; cdr3_nt: TGCAGTGCCGACCCCGGACAGACGAACACCGGGGAGCTGTTTTTT
d_call: .; j_call: TRBJ2-7; clone_size: .; v_call: TRBV12-3/TRBV12-4; cdr3_aa: CASSFGRSYEQYF; cdr3_nt: TGTGCCAGCAGTTTCGGCAGATCCTACGAGCAGTACTTC
d_call: .; j_call: TRBJ1-1; clone_size: .; v_call: TRBV5-3; cdr3_aa: CASSPLWGKTGKNTEAFF; cdr3_nt: TGTGCCAGCAGCCCCCTATGGGGGAAAACCGGTAAGAACACTGAAGCTTTCTTT
d_call: .; j_call: TRBJ1-2; clone_size: .; v_call: TRBV12-3/TRBV12-4; cdr3_aa: CASSLLTGTMSYGYTF; cdr3_nt: TGTGCCAGCAGCCTCCTTACCGGGACAATGAGCTATGGCTACACCTTC
d_call: .; j_call: TRBJ2-5; clone_size: once; v_call: TRBV20-1; cdr3_aa: CSAGQKTEETQYF; cdr3_nt: TGCAGTGCTGGACAGAAGACCGAGGAGACCCAGTACTTC
d_call: TRBD1; j_call: TRBJ2-7; clone_size: .; v_call: TRBV19; cdr3_aa: CASSIAPSGQGYEQYF; cdr3_nt: TGTGCCAGTAGTATCGCCCCCTCGGGACAGGGATACGAGCAGTACTTC
d_call: .; j_call: TRBJ2-4; clone_size: .; v_call: TRBV11-3; cdr3_aa: CASSLDPGRGNIQYF; cdr3_nt: TGTGCCAGCAGCTTAGATCCGGGCAGGGGCAACATTCAGTACTTC
d_call: TRBD1; j_call: TRBJ1-5; clone_size: .; v_call: TRBV12-3/TRBV12-4; cdr3_aa: CASSVHRGSGNQPQHF; cdr3_nt: TGTGCCAGCAGTGTCCACAGGGGAAGTGGCAATCAGCCCCAGCATTTT